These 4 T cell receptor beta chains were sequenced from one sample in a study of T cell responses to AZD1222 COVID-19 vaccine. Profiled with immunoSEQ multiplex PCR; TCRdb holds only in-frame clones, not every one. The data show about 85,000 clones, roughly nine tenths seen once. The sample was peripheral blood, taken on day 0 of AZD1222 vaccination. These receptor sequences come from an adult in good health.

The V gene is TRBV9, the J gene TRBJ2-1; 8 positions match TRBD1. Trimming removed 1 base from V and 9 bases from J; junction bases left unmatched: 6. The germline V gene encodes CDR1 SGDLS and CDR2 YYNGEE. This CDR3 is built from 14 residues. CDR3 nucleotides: TGTGCCAGCAGCGTAAGCCAGGGGGCCAGTGAGCAGTTCTTC. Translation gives CASSVSQGASEQFF. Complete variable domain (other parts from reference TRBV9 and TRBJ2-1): DSGVTQTPKHLITATGQRVTLRCSPRSGDLSVYWYQQSLDQGLQFLIQYYNGEERAKGNILERFSAQQFPDLHSELNLSSLELGDSALYFCASSVSQGASEQFFGPGTRLTVL.

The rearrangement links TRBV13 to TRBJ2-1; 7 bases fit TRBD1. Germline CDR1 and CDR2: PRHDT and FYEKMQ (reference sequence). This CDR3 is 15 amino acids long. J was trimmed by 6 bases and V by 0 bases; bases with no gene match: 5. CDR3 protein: CASSLGGQPSNEQFF. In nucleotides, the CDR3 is TGTGCCAGCAGCTTAGGGGGACAGCCTAGCAATGAGCAGTTCTTC.

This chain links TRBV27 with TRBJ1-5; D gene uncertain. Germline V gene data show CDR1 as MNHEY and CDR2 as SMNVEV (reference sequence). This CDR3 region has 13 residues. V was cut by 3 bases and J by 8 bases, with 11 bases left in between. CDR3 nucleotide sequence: TGTGCCAGCAGTTTGGCTAGGTCGAAGCCCCAGCATTTT. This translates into CASSLARSKPQHF.

As DNA, the CDR3 is TGTGCCAGCAGGCTTAGTCCAGGGGCCTCTGGAAACACCATATATTTT. Residues: CASRLSPGASGNTIYF. The gene calls are TRBV6-6 and TRBJ1-3, with D tentatively TRBD1 (6 bases). The CDR3 has 16 amino acids. Trimming removed 6 bases from V and 0 bases from J, with 15 bases in between. Germline CDR1 and CDR2: MNHNY and SVGAGI (reference sequence).